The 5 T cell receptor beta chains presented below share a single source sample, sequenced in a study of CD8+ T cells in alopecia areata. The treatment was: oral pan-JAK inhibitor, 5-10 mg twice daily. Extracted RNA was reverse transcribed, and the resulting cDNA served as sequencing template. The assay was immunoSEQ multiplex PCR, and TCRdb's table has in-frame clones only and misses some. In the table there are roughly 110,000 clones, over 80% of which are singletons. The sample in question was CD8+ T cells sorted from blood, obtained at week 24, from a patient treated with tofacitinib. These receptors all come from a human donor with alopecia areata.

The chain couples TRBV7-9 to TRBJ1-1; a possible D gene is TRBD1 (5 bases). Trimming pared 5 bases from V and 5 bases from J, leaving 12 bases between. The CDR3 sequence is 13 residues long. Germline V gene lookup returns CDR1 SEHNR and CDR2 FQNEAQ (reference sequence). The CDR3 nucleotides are TGTGCCAGCAGCCCTGGATGGGGGACTGAAGCTTTCTTT. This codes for CASSPGWGTEAFF.

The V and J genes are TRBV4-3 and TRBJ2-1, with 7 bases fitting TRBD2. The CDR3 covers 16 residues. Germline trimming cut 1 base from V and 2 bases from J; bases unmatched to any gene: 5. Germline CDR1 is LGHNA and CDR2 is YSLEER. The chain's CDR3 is CASSQVPSGAYNEQFF. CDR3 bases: TGCGCCAGCAGCCAAGTGCCCAGCGGGGCCTACAATGAGCAGTTCTTC.

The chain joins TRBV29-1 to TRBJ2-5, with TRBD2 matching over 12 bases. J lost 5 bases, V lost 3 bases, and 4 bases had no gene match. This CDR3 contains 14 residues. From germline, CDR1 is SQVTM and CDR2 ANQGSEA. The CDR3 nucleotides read TGCAGCGTTGAGCTAGCGGGGGGGATGGAGACCCAGTACTTC. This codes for CSVELAGGMETQYF.

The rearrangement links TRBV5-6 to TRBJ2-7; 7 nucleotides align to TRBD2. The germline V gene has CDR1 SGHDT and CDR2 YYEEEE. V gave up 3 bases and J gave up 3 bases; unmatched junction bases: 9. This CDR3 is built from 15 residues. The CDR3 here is CASSSAGTNLYEQYF. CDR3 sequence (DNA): TGTGCCAGCAGCTCGGCAGGGACTAACCTCTACGAGCAGTACTTC.

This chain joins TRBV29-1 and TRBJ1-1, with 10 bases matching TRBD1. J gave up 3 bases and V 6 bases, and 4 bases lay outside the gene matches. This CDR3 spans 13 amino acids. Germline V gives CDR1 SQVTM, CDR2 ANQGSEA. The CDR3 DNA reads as TGCAGCGTATCCGGGACAGGGGACACTGAAGCTTTCTTT. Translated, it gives CSVSGTGDTEAFF.